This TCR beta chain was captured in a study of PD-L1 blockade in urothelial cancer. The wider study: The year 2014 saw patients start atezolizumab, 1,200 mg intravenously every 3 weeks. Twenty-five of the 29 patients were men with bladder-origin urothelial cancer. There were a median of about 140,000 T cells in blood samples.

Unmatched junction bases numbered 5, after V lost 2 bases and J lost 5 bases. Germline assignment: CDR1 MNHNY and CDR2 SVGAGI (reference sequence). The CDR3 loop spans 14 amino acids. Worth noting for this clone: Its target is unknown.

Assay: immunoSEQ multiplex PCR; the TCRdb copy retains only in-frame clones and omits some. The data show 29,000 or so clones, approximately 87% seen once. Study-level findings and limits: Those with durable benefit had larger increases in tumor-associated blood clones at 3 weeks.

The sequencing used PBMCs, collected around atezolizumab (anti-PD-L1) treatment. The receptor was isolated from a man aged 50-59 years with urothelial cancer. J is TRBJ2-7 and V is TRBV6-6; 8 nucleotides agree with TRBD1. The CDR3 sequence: CASSYLTGDDEQYF. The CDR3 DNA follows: TGTGCCAGCAGTTACCTGACAGGGGACGACGAGCAGTACTTC.